This T cell receptor (beta chain) is drawn from a study of CD8+ T cells in alopecia areata. Specified treatment: oral pan-JAK inhibitor, 5-10 mg twice daily. This clone has just a few counts. Once RNA had been extracted, it was reverse transcribed into cDNA to act as the sequencing template. This table comes from immunoSEQ multiplex PCR, and its TCRdb copy is limited to in-frame clones, with some not included. The sample includes a few hundred thousand clones, roughly 66% of them seen just once. Losses at the gene ends were 7 bases for V and 8 bases for J; bases not matched to a gene: 7. The germline CDR1 and CDR2 sequences are MNHNY and SVGAGI (reference sequence). The CDR3 sequence is 13 residues long.

This sequence originates from a human donor with alopecia areata. The genes are TRBV6-6 and TRBJ2-1; 8 nucleotides align to TRBD1. The sample was CD4+ T cells sorted from blood, taken between weeks 43 and 45, from a patient treated with tofacitinib. CDR3 in amino acids: CASKRQGTDEQFF. The DNA for the CDR3 is TGTGCCAGCAAACGACAGGGGACCGATGAGCAGTTCTTC.